This TCR beta chain derives from a study of blood T cells in healthy people across ages. A sample-barcoded 5' primer and a J-beta primer mix were used in a second PCR of roughly 6 to 11 cycles. TCRdb re-called the 5' RACE reads with MiXCR, one entry per CDR3 protein. This table holds around 1.5 million distinct CDR3 sequences, 42% found once. Russia was home to the donors, healthy Caucasian individuals aged 6 to 90. Every donor provided 7.5 to 10 milliliters of peripheral blood. Researchers report isolating at least 6 million PBMCs per sample. This clonotype was found a few times. This CDR3 comprises 15 residues. V shed 6 bases, J shed 3 bases, and the junction held 6 bases outside the gene matches.

This TCR came from a woman aged 18 to 35 in good health. Material for sequencing was blood. The chain employs TRBV12-3 or TRBV12-4 and TRBJ1-4; TRBD1 matches at 8 bases. Here the CDR3 DNA reads TGTGCCAGCAGATTAACAGGGGGAGCTAATGAAAAACTGTTTTTT. It encodes CASRLTGGANEKLFF.